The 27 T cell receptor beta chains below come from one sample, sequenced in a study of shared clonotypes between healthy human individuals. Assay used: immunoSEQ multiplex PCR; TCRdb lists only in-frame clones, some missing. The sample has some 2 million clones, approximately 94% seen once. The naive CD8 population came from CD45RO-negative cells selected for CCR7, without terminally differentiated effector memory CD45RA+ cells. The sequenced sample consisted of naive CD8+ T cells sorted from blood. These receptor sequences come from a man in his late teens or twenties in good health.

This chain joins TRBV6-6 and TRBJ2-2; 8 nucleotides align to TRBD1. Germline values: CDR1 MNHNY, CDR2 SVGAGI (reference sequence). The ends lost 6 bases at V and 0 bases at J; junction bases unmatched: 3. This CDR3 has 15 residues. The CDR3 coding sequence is TGTGCCAGCAGGCCGGGACAGGCGAACACCGGGGAGCTGTTTTTT. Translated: CASRPGQANTGELFF.

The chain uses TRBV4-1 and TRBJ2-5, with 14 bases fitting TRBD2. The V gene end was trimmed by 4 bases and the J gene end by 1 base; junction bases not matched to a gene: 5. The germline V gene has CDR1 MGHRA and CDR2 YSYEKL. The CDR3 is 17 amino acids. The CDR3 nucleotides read TGCGCCAGCAGCCTCCGAGGGACTAGCGGGAGCCAAGAGACCCAGTACTTC. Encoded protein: CASSLRGTSGSQETQYF.

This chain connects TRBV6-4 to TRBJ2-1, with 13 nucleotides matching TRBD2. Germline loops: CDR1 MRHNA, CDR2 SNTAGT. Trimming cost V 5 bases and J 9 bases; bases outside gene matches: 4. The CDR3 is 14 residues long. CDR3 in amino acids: CASSQGLAGTEQFF. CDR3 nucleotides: TGTGCCAGCAGTCAGGGACTAGCGGGGACTGAGCAGTTCTTC.

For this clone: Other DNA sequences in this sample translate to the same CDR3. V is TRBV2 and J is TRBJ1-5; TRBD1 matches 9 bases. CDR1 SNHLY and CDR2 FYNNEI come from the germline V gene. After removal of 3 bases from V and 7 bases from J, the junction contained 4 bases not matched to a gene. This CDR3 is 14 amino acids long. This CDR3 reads CASSEGQGVQPQHF. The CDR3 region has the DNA TGTGCCAGCAGTGAGGGACAGGGAGTGCAGCCCCAGCATTTT.

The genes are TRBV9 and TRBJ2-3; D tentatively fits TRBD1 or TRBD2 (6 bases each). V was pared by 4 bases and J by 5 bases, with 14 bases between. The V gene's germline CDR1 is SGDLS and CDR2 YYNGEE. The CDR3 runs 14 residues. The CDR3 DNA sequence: TGTGCCAGCAGCCTCTGGGGGGCTGTAGATACGCAGTATTTT. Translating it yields CASSLWGAVDTQYF.

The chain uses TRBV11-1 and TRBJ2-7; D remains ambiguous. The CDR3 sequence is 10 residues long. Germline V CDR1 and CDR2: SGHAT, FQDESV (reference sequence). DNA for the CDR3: TGTGCAAAATACATGGGCGAGCAGTACTTC. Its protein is CAKYMGEQYF.

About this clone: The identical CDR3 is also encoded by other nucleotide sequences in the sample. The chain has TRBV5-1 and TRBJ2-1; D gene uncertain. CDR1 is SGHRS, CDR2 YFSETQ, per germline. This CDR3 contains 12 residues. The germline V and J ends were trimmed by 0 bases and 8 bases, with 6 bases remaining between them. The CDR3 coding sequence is TGCGCCAGCAGCTTGGCTTGGGATGAGCAGTTCTTC. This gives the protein CASSLAWDEQFF.

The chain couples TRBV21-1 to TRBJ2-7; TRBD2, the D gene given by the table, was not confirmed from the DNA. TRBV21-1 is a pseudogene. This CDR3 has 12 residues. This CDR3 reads CARAGDAYEQYF. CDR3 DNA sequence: TGTGCCAGAGCGGGAGATGCCTACGAGCAGTACTTC.

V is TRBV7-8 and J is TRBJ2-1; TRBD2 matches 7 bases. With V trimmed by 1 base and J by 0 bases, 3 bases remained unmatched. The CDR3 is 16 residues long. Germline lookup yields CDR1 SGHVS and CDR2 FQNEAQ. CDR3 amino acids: CASSLDGGNSYNEQFF. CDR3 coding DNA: TGTGCCAGCAGCTTAGACGGGGGGAACTCCTACAATGAGCAGTTCTTC.

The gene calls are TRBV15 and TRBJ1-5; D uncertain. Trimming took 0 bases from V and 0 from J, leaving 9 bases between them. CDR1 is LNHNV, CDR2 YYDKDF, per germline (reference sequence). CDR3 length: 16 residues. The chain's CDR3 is CATSRDPRNSNQPQHF. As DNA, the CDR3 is TGTGCCACCAGCAGAGATCCCAGGAATAGCAATCAGCCCCAGCATTTT.

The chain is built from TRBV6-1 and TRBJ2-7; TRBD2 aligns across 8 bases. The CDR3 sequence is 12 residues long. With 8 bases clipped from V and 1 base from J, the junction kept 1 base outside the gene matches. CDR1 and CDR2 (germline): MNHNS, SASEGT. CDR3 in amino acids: CASASGSYEQYF. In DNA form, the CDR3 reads TGTGCCAGCGCTAGCGGGTCCTACGAGCAGTACTTC.

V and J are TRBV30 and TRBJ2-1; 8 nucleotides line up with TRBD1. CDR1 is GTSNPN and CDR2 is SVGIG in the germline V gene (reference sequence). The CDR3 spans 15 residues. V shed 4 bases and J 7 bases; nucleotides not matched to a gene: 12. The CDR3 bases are TGTGCCTGGACCCCAGCCGACAGGGGTGGGAATGAGCAGTTCTTC. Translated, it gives CAWTPADRGGNEQFF.

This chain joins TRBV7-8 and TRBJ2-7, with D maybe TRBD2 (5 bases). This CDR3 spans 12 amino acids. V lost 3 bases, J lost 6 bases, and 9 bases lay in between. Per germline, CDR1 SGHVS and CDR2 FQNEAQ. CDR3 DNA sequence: TGTGCCAGCAGCTTTCCGGGGAGCGAGCAGTACTTC. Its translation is CASSFPGSEQYF.

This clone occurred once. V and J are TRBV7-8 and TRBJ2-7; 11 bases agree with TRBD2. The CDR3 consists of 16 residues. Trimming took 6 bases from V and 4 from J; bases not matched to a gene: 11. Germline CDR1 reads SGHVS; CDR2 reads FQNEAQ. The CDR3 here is CASSLSPTSGTYEQYF. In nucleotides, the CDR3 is TGTGCCAGCAGTCTATCTCCGACTAGCGGGACATACGAGCAGTACTTC.

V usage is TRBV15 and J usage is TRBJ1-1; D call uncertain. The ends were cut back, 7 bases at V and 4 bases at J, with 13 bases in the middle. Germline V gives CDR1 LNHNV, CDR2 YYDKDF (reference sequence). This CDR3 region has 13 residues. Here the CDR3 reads CATTLMGGTEAFF. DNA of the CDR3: TGTGCCACCACCCTCATGGGAGGCACTGAAGCTTTCTTT. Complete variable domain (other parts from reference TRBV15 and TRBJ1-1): DAMVIQNPRYQVTQFGKPVTLSCSQTLNHNVMYWYQQKSSQAPKLLFHYYDKDFNNEADTPDNFQSRRPNTSFCFLDIRSPGLGDTAMYLCATTLMGGTEAFFGQGTRLTVV.

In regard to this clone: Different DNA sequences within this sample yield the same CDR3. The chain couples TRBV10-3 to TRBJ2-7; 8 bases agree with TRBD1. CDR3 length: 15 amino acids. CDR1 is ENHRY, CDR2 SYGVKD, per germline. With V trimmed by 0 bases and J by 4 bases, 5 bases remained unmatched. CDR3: CAISESQGVGYEQYF. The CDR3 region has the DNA TGTGCCATCAGTGAGTCACAGGGGGTGGGTTACGAGCAGTACTTC.

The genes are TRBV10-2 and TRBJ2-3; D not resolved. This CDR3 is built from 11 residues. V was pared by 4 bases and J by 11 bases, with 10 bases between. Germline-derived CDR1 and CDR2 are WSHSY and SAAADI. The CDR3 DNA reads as TGCGCCAGCAGTGTTGGCAGTGAGCAGTATTTT. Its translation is CASSVGSEQYF.

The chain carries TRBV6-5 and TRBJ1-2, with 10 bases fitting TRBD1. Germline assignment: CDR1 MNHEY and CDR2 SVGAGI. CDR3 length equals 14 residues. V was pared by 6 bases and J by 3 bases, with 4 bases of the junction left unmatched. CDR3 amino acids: CASSLGTGDYGYTF. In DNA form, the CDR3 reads TGTGCCAGCAGCCTCGGGACAGGGGACTATGGCTACACCTTC.

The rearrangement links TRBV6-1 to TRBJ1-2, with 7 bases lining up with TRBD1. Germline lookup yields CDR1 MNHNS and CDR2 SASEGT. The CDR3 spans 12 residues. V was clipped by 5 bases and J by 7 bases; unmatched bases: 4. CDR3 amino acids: CASSQRGLGYTF. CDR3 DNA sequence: TGTGCCAGCAGTCAAAGGGGGCTTGGCTACACCTTC.

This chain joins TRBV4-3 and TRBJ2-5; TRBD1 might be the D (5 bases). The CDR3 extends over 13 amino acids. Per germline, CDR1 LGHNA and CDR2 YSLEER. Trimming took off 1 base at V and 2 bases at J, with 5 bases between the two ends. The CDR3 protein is CASSQGQQETQYF. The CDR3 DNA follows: TGCGCCAGCAGCCAAGGACAGCAAGAGACCCAGTACTTC.

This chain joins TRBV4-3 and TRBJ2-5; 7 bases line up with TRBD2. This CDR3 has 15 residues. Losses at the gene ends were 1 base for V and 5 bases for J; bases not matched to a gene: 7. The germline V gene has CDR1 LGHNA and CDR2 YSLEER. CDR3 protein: CASSQVIGGVETQYF. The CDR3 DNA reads TGCGCCAGCAGCCAAGTTATTGGGGGGGTGGAGACCCAGTACTTC.

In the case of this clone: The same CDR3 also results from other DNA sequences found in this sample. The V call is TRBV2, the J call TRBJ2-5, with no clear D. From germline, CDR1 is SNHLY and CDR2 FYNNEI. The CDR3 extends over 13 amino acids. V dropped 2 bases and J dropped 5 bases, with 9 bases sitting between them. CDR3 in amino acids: CASSERVGETQYF. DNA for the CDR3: TGTGCCAGCAGTGAAAGGGTAGGGGAGACCCAGTACTTC.

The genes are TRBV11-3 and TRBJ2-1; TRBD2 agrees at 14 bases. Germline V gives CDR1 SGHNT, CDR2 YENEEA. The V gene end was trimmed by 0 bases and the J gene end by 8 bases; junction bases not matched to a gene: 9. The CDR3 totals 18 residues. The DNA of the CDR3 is TGTGCCAGCAGCTTAGATCGAAGGACTAGCGGGGGGTTTGATGAGCAGTTCTTC. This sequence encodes CASSLDRRTSGGFDEQFF. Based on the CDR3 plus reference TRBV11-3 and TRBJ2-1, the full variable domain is EAGVVQSPRYKIIEKKQPVAFWCNPISGHNTLYWYLQNLGQGPELLIRYENEEAVDDSQLPKDRFSAERLKGVDSTLKIQPAELGDSAVYLCASSLDRRTSGGFDEQFFGPGTRLTVL.

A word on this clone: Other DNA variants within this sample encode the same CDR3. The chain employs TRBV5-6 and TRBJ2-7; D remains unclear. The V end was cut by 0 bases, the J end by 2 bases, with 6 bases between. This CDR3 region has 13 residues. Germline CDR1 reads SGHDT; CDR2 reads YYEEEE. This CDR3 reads CASSLDSPYEQYF. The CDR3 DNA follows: TGTGCCAGCAGCTTGGACAGTCCCTACGAGCAGTACTTC.

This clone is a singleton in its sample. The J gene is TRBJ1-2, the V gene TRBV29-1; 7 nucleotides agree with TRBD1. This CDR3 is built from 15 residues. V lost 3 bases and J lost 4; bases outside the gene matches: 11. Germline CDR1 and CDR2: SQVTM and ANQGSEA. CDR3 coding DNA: TGCAGCGTTGATGAGGGGACAGCGTCCTCCTATGGCTACACCTTC. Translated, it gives CSVDEGTASSYGYTF. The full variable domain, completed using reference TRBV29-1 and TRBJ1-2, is SAVISQKPSRDICQRGTSLTIQCQVDSQVTMMFWYRQQPGQSLTLIATANQGSEATYESGFVIDKFPISRPNLTFSTLTVSNMSPEDSSIYLCSVDEGTASSYGYTFGSGTRLTVV.

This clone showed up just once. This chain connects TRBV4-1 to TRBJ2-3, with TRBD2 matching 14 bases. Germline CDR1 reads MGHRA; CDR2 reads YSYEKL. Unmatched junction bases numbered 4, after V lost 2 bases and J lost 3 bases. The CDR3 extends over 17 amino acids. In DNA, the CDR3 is TGCGCCAGCAGCCAACCGGGACTAGCGGGAGAAACAGATACGCAGTATTTT. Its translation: CASSQPGLAGETDTQYF.

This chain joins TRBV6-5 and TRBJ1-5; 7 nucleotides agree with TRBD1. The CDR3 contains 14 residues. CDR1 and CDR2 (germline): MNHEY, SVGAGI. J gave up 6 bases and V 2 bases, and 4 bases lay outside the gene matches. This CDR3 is CASSYQTGTQPQHF. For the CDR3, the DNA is TGTGCCAGCAGTTACCAGACAGGGACTCAGCCCCAGCATTTT.